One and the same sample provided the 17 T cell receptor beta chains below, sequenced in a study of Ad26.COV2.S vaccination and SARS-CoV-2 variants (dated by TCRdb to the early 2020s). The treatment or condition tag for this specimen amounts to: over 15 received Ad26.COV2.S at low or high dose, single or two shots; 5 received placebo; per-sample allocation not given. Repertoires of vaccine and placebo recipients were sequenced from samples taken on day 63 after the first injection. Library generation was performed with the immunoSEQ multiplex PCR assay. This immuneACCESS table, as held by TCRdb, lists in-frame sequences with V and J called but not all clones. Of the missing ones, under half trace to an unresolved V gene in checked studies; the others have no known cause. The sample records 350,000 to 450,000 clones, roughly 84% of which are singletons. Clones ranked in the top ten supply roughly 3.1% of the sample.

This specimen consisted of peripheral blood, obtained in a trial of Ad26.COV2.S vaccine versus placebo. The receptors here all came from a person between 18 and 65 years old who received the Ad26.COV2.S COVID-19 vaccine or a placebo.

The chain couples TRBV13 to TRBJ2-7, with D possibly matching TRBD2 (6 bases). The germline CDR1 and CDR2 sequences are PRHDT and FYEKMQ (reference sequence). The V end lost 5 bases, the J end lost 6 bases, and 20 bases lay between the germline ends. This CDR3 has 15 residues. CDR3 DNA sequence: TGTGCCAGCAGCCCCGGACCGGGCGGGGCGCCCGAGCAGTACTTC. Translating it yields CASSPGPGGAPEQYF.

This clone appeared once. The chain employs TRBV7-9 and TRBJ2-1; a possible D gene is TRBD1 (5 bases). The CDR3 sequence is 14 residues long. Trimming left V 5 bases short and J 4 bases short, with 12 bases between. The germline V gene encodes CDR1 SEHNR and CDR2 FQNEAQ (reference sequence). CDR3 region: CASSLDTGYNEQFF. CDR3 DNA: TGTGCCAGCAGCCTGGACACCGGATACAATGAGCAGTTCTTC.

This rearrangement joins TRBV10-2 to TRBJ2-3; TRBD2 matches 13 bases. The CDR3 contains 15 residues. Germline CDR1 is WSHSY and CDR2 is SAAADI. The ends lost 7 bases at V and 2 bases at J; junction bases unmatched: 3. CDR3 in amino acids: CASILAGGPTDTQYF. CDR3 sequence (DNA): TGCGCCAGCATACTAGCGGGAGGGCCCACAGATACGCAGTATTTT.

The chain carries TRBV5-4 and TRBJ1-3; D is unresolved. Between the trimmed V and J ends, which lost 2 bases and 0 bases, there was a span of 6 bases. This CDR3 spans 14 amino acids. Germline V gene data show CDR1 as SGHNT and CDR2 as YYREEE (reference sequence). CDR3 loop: CASSLTSSGNTIYF. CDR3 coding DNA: TGTGCCAGCAGCTTAACGAGCTCTGGAAACACCATATATTTT.

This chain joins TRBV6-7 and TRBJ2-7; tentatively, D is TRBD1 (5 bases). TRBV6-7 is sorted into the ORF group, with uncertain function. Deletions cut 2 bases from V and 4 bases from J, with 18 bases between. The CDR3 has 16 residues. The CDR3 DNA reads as TGTGCCAGCAGTTACCCCATCCATGCAGGGCCATACGAGCAGTACTTC. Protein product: CASSYPIHAGPYEQYF.

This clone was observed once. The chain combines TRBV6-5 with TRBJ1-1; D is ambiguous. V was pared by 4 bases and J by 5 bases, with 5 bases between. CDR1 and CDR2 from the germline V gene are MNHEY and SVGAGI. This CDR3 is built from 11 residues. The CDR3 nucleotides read TGTGCCAGCAGTTTTATAACTGAAGCTTTCTTT. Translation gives CASSFITEAFF.

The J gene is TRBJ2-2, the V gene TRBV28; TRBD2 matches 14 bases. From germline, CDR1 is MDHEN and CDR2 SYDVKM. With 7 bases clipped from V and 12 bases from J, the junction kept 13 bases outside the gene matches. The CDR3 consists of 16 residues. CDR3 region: CASNPGTSGSTGKLFF. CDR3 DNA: TGTGCCAGCAATCCTGGGACTAGCGGGAGTACTGGGAAGCTGTTTTTT.

CDR3 DNA sequence: TGTGCCAGCAGTAGACACGGGACAGACTCCTACGAGCAGTACTTC. Its translation is CASSRHGTDSYEQYF. The chain links TRBV6-2 or TRBV6-3 to TRBJ2-7, with TRBD1 identical over 7 bases. Germline CDR1 and CDR2: MNHEY and SVGEGT. This CDR3 has 15 residues. Trimming cost V 5 bases and J 0 bases; bases outside gene matches: 7.

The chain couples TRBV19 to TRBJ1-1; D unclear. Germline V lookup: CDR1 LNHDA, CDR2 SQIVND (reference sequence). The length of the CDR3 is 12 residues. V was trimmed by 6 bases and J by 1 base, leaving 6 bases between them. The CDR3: CASREENTEAFF. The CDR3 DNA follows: TGTGCCAGTAGGGAAGAGAACACTGAAGCTTTCTTT.

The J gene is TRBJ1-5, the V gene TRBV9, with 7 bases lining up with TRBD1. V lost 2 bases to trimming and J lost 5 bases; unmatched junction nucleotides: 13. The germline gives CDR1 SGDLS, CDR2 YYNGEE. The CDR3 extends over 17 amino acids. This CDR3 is CASSVSGRGGGHQPQHF. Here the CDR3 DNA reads TGTGCCAGCAGCGTTTCCGGGAGGGGAGGGGGCCATCAGCCCCAGCATTTT.

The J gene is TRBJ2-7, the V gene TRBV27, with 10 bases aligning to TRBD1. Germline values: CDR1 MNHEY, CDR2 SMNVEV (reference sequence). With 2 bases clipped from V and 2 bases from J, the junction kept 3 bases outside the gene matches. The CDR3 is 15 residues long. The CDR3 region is CASSLNGQGAYEQYF. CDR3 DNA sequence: TGTGCCAGCAGTTTAAACGGACAGGGGGCCTACGAGCAGTACTTC.

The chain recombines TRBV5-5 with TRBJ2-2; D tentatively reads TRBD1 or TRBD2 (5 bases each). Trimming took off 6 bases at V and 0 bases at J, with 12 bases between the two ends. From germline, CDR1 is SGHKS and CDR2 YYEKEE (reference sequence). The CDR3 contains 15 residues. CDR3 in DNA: TGTGCCAGCACCCGGGACCCAACGAACACCGGGGAGCTGTTTTTT. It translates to CASTRDPTNTGELFF.

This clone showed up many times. The CDR3 nucleotides are TGTGCCAGCTCACGACTAGACAGGGATTCACCCCTCCACTTT. Its protein product is CASSRLDRDSPLHF. The V and J genes are TRBV18 and TRBJ1-6, with 7 bases fitting TRBD1. In germline, CDR1 is KGHSH, CDR2 LQKENI. This CDR3 has 14 residues. The junction had 5 bases not matched to a gene; V was cut back by 4 bases and J by 8 bases.

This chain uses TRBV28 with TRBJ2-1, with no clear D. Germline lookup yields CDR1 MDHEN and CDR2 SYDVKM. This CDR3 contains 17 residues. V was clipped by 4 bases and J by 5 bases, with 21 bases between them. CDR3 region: CASSSAHEHIPDNEQFF. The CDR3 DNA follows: TGTGCCAGCAGTTCCGCCCACGAGCATATACCCGACAATGAGCAGTTCTTC.

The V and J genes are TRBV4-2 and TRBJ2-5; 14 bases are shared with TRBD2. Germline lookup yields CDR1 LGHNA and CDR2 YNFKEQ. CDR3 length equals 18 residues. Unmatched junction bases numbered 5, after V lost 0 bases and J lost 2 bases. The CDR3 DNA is TGTGCCAGCAGCCAAGAAGGGACTAGCGGGGGTGGACAAGAGACCCAGTACTTC. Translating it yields CASSQEGTSGGGQETQYF.

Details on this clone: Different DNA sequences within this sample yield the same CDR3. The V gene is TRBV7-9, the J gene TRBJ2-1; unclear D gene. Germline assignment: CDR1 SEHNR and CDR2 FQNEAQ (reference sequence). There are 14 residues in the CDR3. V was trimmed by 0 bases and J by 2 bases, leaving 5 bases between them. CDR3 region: CASSLAGAYNEQFF. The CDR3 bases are TGTGCCAGCAGCTTAGCGGGTGCCTACAATGAGCAGTTCTTC. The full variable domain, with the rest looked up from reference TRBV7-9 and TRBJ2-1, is DTGVSQNPRHKITKRGQNVTFRCDPISEHNRLYWYRQTLGQGPEFLTYFQNEAQLEKSRLLSDRFSAERPKGSFSTLEIQRTEQGDSAMYLCASSLAGAYNEQFFGPGTRLTVL.

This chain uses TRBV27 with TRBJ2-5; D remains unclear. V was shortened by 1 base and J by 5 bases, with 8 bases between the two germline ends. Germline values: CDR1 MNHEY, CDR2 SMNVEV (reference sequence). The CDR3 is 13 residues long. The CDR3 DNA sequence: TGTGCCAGCAGTTTATACCTAGGGGAGACCCAGTACTTC. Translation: CASSLYLGETQYF.